Described below is a single T cell receptor (beta chain) sequence and its context. These data belong to a study of blood T cell repertoires in COVID-19. Whole-study context: Sources were T cells, B-cell-depleted T cells, or PBMCs; the material itself was cDNA or gDNA.

Assay used: immunoSEQ multiplex PCR; TCRdb lists only in-frame clones, some missing. Here the sample spans 150,000 to 200,000 clones, 90% to 95% being singletons. This receptor was identified in a woman in her 50s with acute or convalescent COVID-19. Material: peripheral blood.

This CDR3 is CATSDKISLAGTDTQYF. CDR3 DNA: TGTGCCACCAGTGATAAGATCAGCCTAGCGGGCACAGATACGCAGTATTTT. The chain has TRBV24-1 and TRBJ2-3; TRBD2 agrees at 7 bases. V gave up 3 bases and J gave up 1 base; unmatched junction bases: 9. The length of the CDR3 is 17 residues. CDR1 KGHDR and CDR2 SFDVKD come from the germline V gene.